A selection of T cell receptor beta chains follows, all from one sample in a study of blood T cell repertoires in COVID-19. Some clones are missing from TCRdb's copy, which holds only in-frame ones; the method was immunoSEQ multiplex PCR. The sample lists hundreds of thousands of clones, roughly 85% occurring once. The source material was peripheral blood. The receptors here all came from a man between 40 and 49 years old with acute or convalescent COVID-19. Each CDR3 is given without its conserved first and last residue. D genes are given only for firm matches.

D gene: -; V gene: TRBV29-1; CDR3 protein: STAGPMNTEAF
D gene: TRBD2; V gene: TRBV14; CDR3 protein: ASSLLSGLAGETQY
D gene: -; V gene: TRBV23-1; CDR3 protein: ASSPWGPHRETQY
D gene: TRBD1; V gene: TRBV29-1; CDR3 protein: SVRTGGGGEAF
D gene: -; V gene: TRBV5-1; CDR3 protein: ASSGGTLANYGYT
D gene: -; V gene: TRBV6-5; CDR3 protein: ASSSHEKATEAF
D gene: -; V gene: TRBV5-1; CDR3 protein: ASSLDGDSNQPQH
D gene: TRBD1; V gene: TRBV28; CDR3 protein: ASSFHRGQETQY
D gene: TRBD1; V gene: TRBV2; CDR3 protein: ASTRVATGVNYEQY
D gene: TRBD2; V gene: TRBV5-4; CDR3 protein: ASSPAQRGGTDTQY
D gene: -; V gene: TRBV15; CDR3 protein: ATSSPRRAGSETQY
D gene: -; V gene: TRBV5-4; CDR3 protein: ASSLDFGETEAF
D gene: TRBD2; V gene: TRBV7-2; CDR3 protein: ASSQPRLAGKQETQY
D gene: -; V gene: TRBV4-1; CDR3 protein: ASSQTTGVGYEQY
D gene: -; V gene: TRBV2; CDR3 protein: ASRPDTNYGYT
D gene: -; V gene: TRBV3-1/TRBV3-2; CDR3 protein: ASSQVASTEAF
D gene: -; V gene: TRBV18; CDR3 protein: ASSTRRVGSYEQY
D gene: TRBD1; V gene: TRBV7-9; CDR3 protein: ASSRGGYGETQY
D gene: -; V gene: TRBV2; CDR3 protein: ASSEKSAEY
D gene: -; V gene: TRBV2; CDR3 protein: ASNPVYSGVNQPQH
D gene: -; V gene: TRBV6-5; CDR3 protein: ASRPAPSGYGYT
D gene: -; V gene: TRBV6-6; CDR3 protein: ATSGSYSYEQY
D gene: TRBD2; V gene: TRBV5-1; CDR3 protein: ASSLETSGVNEQF
D gene: -; V gene: TRBV6-6; CDR3 protein: ASSDGGRGGQETQY
D gene: TRBD1; V gene: TRBV18; CDR3 protein: ASSPAGDSPY
D gene: TRBD1; V gene: TRBV6-5; CDR3 protein: ASSLLAGTGYGYT
D gene: -; V gene: TRBV12-3/TRBV12-4; CDR3 protein: ASSFAKNTIY
D gene: -; V gene: TRBV5-6; CDR3 protein: ASNPNGGRNEKLF
D gene: TRBD1; V gene: TRBV4-1; CDR3 protein: ASDPGGRVFDEQF
D gene: -; V gene: TRBV7-9; CDR3 protein: ASSEGVEQY
D gene: -; V gene: TRBV18; CDR3 protein: ASSNQWGAGSEAF
D gene: -; V gene: TRBV9; CDR3 protein: ASSVSGRDQPQH
D gene: -; V gene: TRBV7-6; CDR3 protein: ASSDTGGSGVNTEAF
D gene: -; V gene: TRBV13; CDR3 protein: ASSRREAQVRYEQY
D gene: TRBD2; V gene: TRBV9; CDR3 protein: ASSVAGLAGYEQF
D gene: -; V gene: TRBV28; CDR3 protein: ASSPYVQNRRHYGYT
D gene: -; V gene: TRBV30; CDR3 protein: AWSSMNRDGNEQF
D gene: TRBD1; V gene: TRBV6-2/TRBV6-3; CDR3 protein: ASSSVYPGQGADQPQH
D gene: -; V gene: TRBV30; CDR3 protein: AWRAQGNYGYT
D gene: -; V gene: TRBV5-1; CDR3 protein: ASSFQGASYNEQF
D gene: -; V gene: TRBV29-1; CDR3 protein: SVEGTGIYGYT
D gene: TRBD1; V gene: TRBV6-1; CDR3 protein: ASSALQGAGGLGPQH
D gene: -; V gene: TRBV4-1; CDR3 protein: ASSQLLVEATQY
D gene: -; V gene: TRBV11-1; CDR3 protein: ASSPRGGGVETQY
D gene: TRBD1; V gene: TRBV18; CDR3 protein: ASSQARDRGYSYEQY
D gene: TRBD1; V gene: TRBV7-6; CDR3 protein: ASSPGQGNSPLH
D gene: -; V gene: TRBV11-2; CDR3 protein: ASSLAPSGAEAF
D gene: -; V gene: TRBV29-1; CDR3 protein: SVVTGHLNTEAF
D gene: -; V gene: TRBV2; CDR3 protein: ASRATGTETQY
D gene: TRBD2; V gene: TRBV5-4; CDR3 protein: ASSPGTSGTGELF
D gene: -; V gene: TRBV5-6; CDR3 protein: ASSFGAFTDTQY
D gene: TRBD1; V gene: TRBV7-2; CDR3 protein: ASSFTTGVTGELF
D gene: -; V gene: TRBV2; CDR3 protein: ASSRGAGYEQY
D gene: TRBD1; V gene: TRBV15; CDR3 protein: ATSRELKTGLSSYEQY